Listed below are T cell receptor beta chains from one sample, sequenced in a study of T cells after yellow fever vaccination. TCRdb ran MiXCR on the 5' RACE reads and lists one entry per CDR3 protein. The profile shows about 340,000 distinct CDR3 sequences, around an eighth of them singletons. Sequencing used CD4+ T cells sorted from PBMCs, obtained 15 days after the yellow fever booster vaccination. These receptors originate from a man between 18 and 29 years old who received the YFV17D yellow fever vaccine. The CDR3 runs from the conserved cysteine through the conserved F or W. The D gene is left open where the match is weak. Clone size is not always given. Where it is, it says once, few, many or a class for expanded clones.

d_gene	v_gene	abundance	j_gene	CDR3aa	CDR3nt
.	TRBV20-1	.	TRBJ1-3	CSARRRAVSRNTIYF	TGCAGTGCTAGGAGGAGGGCAGTGAGTCGAAACACCATATATTTT
TRBD1	TRBV5-1	many	TRBJ1-6	CASSLSAGGADSPLHF	TGCGCCAGCAGCTTGAGTGCAGGGGGCGCGGATTCACCCCTCCACTTT
TRBD1	TRBV20-1	.	TRBJ1-3	CSARTGAGNTIYF	TGCAGTGCGAGGACAGGGGCTGGAAACACCATATATTTT
TRBD1	TRBV3-1	.	TRBJ1-1	CASSQELLTGPNTEAFF	TGTGCCAGCAGCCAAGAACTACTGACAGGGCCGAACACTGAAGCTTTCTTT
.	TRBV3-1	.	TRBJ1-2	CASSQGDSNYGYTF	TGTGCCAGCAGCCAAGGGGATTCTAACTATGGCTACACCTTC
TRBD1	TRBV13	.	TRBJ1-1	CASSSEDRGEAFF	TGTGCCAGCAGCTCTGAGGACAGGGGTGAAGCTTTCTTT
.	TRBV5-1	many	TRBJ1-6	CASSVEPSSPLHF	TGCGCCAGCAGCGTCGAGCCTAGTTCACCCCTCCACTTT
.	TRBV5-1	many	TRBJ2-5	CASNPSPQGTQETQYF	TGCGCCAGCAACCCCAGCCCGCAGGGGACCCAAGAGACCCAGTACTTC
TRBD2	TRBV6-5	few	TRBJ2-7	CATQLAGSEQYF	TGTGCCACACAACTAGCGGGGTCCGAGCAGTACTTC
.	TRBV5-1	.	TRBJ2-3	CASSLGDPQDTQYF	TGCGCCAGCAGCTTGGGGGACCCCCAAGATACGCAGTATTTT
.	TRBV2	few	TRBJ2-2	CASSRVALGELFF	TGTGCCAGCAGCAGGGTTGCCCTCGGGGAGCTGTTTTTT
.	TRBV7-2	few	TRBJ2-1	CASSRPGGPNEQFF	TGTGCCAGCAGCCGTCCCGGGGGGCCGAATGAGCAGTTCTTC
TRBD2	TRBV20-1	.	TRBJ2-5	CSARSSGTSSATQYF	TGCAGTGCTCGAAGTTCGGGGACTAGCTCTGCGACCCAGTACTTC
TRBD2	TRBV4-3	.	TRBJ2-2	CASSQVLIAGANTGELFF	TGCGCCAGCAGCCAAGTGTTGATAGCGGGGGCGAACACCGGGGAGCTGTTTTTT
TRBD1	TRBV7-2	.	TRBJ2-5	CASSPVTGRGQTQYF	TGTGCCAGCAGCCCCGTGACAGGGAGAGGGCAGACCCAGTACTTC
TRBD1	TRBV2	.	TRBJ2-1	CASRLDRGPYNEQFF	TGTGCCAGCAGGCTCGACAGGGGGCCCTACAATGAGCAGTTCTTC
TRBD1	TRBV7-8	few	TRBJ2-7	CASSQVGTGANQYF	TGTGCCAGCAGCCAAGTAGGGACAGGGGCTAACCAGTACTTC
.	TRBV6-5	few	TRBJ2-5	CASWGLRGLETQYF	TGTGCCAGTTGGGGACTGCGGGGTTTAGAGACCCAGTACTTC
.	TRBV25-1	.	TRBJ1-1	CASSEWTQNTEAFF	TGTGCCAGCAGTGAATGGACACAGAACACTGAAGCTTTCTTT
.	TRBV7-9	few	TRBJ2-3	CASSSDITDTQYF	TGTGCCAGCAGCTCCGATATTACAGATACGCAGTATTTT
.	TRBV7-9	few	TRBJ1-3	CASSLATLGNTIYF	TGTGCCAGCAGCTTAGCGACGTTGGGAAACACCATATATTTT
TRBD1	TRBV7-6	.	TRBJ2-5	CASSSRTGDGETQYF	TGTGCCAGCAGCTCCAGGACAGGGGACGGAGAGACCCAGTACTTC
TRBD1	TRBV12-3/TRBV12-4	.	TRBJ1-4	CASSERQGEKLFF	TGTGCCAGCAGCGAAAGACAGGGTGAAAAACTGTTTTTT
.	TRBV6-6	.	TRBJ1-3	CASSYPLRGPDSGNTIYF	TGTGCCAGCAGTTACCCCCTCCGGGGACCAGACTCTGGAAACACCATATATTTT
.	TRBV5-1	few	TRBJ1-4	CASSLGIDVNVNEKLFF	TGCGCCAGCAGCTTGGGGATAGATGTAAACGTAAATGAAAAACTGTTTTTT
.	TRBV19	few	TRBJ1-5	CASKTHSNQPQHF	TGTGCCAGTAAAACTCATAGCAATCAGCCCCAGCATTTT
.	TRBV12-3/TRBV12-4	.	TRBJ1-6	CASNYRDGPLHF	TGTGCCAGCAACTACCGGGATGGACCCCTCCACTTT
.	TRBV11-2	few	TRBJ2-2	CASSLRSGELFF	TGTGCCAGCAGCTTACGGTCCGGGGAGCTGTTTTTT
.	TRBV20-1	few	TRBJ1-3	CSARAPPGNTIYF	TGCAGTGCTAGAGCCCCACCTGGAAACACCATATATTTT
TRBD1	TRBV24-1	.	TRBJ2-1	CATSDDRVGNNEQFF	TGTGCCACCAGTGATGACAGGGTAGGTAACAATGAGCAGTTCTTC
TRBD1	TRBV5-4	few	TRBJ1-1	CASSPEGGLWETEAFF	TGTGCCAGCAGCCCGGAAGGGGGCCTATGGGAAACTGAAGCTTTCTTT
.	TRBV6-2/TRBV6-3	many	TRBJ2-1	CASRSTGANEQFF	TGTGCCAGCAGGTCGACCGGGGCTAATGAGCAGTTCTTC
TRBD2	TRBV24-1	.	TRBJ2-1	CATSDPTSGGAGEQFF	TGTGCCACCAGTGACCCTACTAGCGGGGGGGCAGGTGAGCAGTTCTTC
.	TRBV10-3	few	TRBJ2-1	CAISGGNLRVEQFF	TGTGCCATCAGTGGGGGCAATCTTAGGGTTGAGCAGTTCTTC
.	TRBV13	.	TRBJ2-7	CASSLGDGFYEQYF	TGTGCCAGCAGCTTAGGGGACGGCTTCTACGAGCAGTACTTC
.	TRBV25-1	.	TRBJ1-6	CASSEILRNSPLHF	TGTGCCAGCAGTGAAATTCTGAGAAATTCACCCCTCCACTTT
.	TRBV20-1	few	TRBJ2-1	CSARPIDGGGSYNEQFF	TGCAGTGCTAGACCGATCGACGGAGGGGGGTCCTACAATGAGCAGTTCTTC
.	TRBV12-3/TRBV12-4	.	TRBJ2-7	CASRRVGSYEQYF	TGTGCCAGCCGGAGGGTTGGGTCCTACGAGCAGTACTTC
.	TRBV6-2/TRBV6-3	.	TRBJ1-5	CASSYSQGNQPQHF	TGTGCCAGCAGTTACAGCCAGGGCAATCAGCCCCAGCATTTT
.	TRBV4-3	.	TRBJ2-3	CASSQAVPSATDTQYF	TGCGCCAGCAGCCAAGCGGTTCCTTCAGCCACAGATACGCAGTATTTT
.	TRBV3-1	.	TRBJ2-2	CASSQVQDSPGELFF	TGTGCCAGCAGCCAAGTGCAGGACTCCCCCGGGGAGCTGTTTTTT
.	TRBV4-1	.	TRBJ2-2	CASSHARDRWTGRGDTGELFF	TGCGCCAGCAGCCACGCGAGAGATAGGTGGACGGGCAGGGGGGACACCGGGGAGCTGTTTTTT
TRBD1	TRBV4-3	.	TRBJ1-6	CASGRTGVSPLHF	TGCGCCAGCGGCCGGACAGGGGTCTCACCCCTCCACTTT
TRBD2	TRBV9	few	TRBJ2-2	CASSAATAGVSGELFF	TGTGCCAGCAGCGCGGCCACTGCGGGGGTGTCCGGGGAGCTGTTTTTT
.	TRBV10-3	few	TRBJ2-1	CAILIAGSNEQFF	TGTGCCATCCTTATTGCGGGGAGTAATGAGCAGTTCTTC
.	TRBV12-3/TRBV12-4	.	TRBJ1-2	CASSLEQSYGYTF	TGTGCCAGCAGTTTAGAACAGAGCTATGGCTACACCTTC
.	TRBV5-1	many	TRBJ2-4	CASSSPMGDIQYF	TGCGCCAGCAGCTCCCCTATGGGGGACATTCAGTACTTC
.	TRBV6-6	once	TRBJ1-6	CASSKPSGAQNSPLHF	TGTGCCAGCAGCAAACCGTCGGGGGCCCAAAATTCACCCCTCCACTTT
TRBD2	TRBV7-2	.	TRBJ2-2	CASSLTSGGRYVGELFF	TGTGCCAGCAGCTTAACCTCGGGGGGACGGTATGTCGGGGAGCTGTTTTTT
.	TRBV4-3	.	TRBJ1-5	CASSQGEAEPQHF	TGCGCCAGCAGCCAGGGTGAGGCGGAGCCCCAGCATTTT
TRBD1	TRBV28	.	TRBJ1-6	CASSFWDRDNSPLHF	TGTGCCAGCAGTTTCTGGGACAGGGATAATTCACCCCTCCACTTT
.	TRBV6-6	.	TRBJ1-6	CASSQREAVGNSPLHF	TGTGCCAGCAGTCAACGGGAAGCAGTCGGAAATTCACCCCTCCACTTT